The clone carrying this T cell receptor beta chain was observed a single time. This sample stems from a study of CD8+ T cells in alopecia areata. It was cDNA, reverse transcribed from extracted RNA, that served as the sequencing template. Clones were read by immunoSEQ multiplex PCR, and TCRdb kept only the in-frame ones, dropping some. Among around 250,000 clones listed, about 68% were seen once. Researchers gathered lesional scalp punch biopsies and peripheral blood from patients with alopecia areata. The CDR3 consists of 13 residues. The V gene lost 0 bases and the J gene lost 4 bases, with 4 bases spanning the gap. Germline V gene sequence: CDR1 MNHEY, CDR2 SMNVEV (reference sequence).

The chain is built from TRBV27 and TRBJ2-1; no clear D gene. The sequencing here drew on CD4+ T cells sorted from blood, taken at week 0. This TCR was sampled from a human donor with alopecia areata. CDR3 DNA: TGTGCCAGCAGTTTATCCACTTACAATGAGCAGTTCTTC. Protein product: CASSLSTYNEQFF.